The clone carrying this TCR beta chain was seen a handful of times. The entry originates in a study of blood T cell repertoires in COVID-19. Measured with immunoSEQ multiplex PCR; TCRdb has only the in-frame clones, and not every one. The top ten hold 11% of the sample, which has about 230,000 clones, around 84% seen once. The Seattle patients, enrolled during active infection, were followed longitudinally. The germline V gene encodes CDR1 SGHAT and CDR2 FQNNGV. This CDR3 is 16 amino acids long. Unmatched junction bases numbered 13, after V lost 7 bases and J lost 8 bases. Sequencing input: peripheral blood. The chain joins TRBV11-2 to TRBJ2-3; the match to TRBD2 covers 12 bases. This clonotype was obtained from a man aged 45 to 65 with COVID-19, enrolled during active disease. The CDR3 DNA sequence: TGTGCCAGCACCCCGGGACTAGCGGGTTCACACGGTACGCAGTATTTT. Its translation: CASTPGLAGSHGTQYF.